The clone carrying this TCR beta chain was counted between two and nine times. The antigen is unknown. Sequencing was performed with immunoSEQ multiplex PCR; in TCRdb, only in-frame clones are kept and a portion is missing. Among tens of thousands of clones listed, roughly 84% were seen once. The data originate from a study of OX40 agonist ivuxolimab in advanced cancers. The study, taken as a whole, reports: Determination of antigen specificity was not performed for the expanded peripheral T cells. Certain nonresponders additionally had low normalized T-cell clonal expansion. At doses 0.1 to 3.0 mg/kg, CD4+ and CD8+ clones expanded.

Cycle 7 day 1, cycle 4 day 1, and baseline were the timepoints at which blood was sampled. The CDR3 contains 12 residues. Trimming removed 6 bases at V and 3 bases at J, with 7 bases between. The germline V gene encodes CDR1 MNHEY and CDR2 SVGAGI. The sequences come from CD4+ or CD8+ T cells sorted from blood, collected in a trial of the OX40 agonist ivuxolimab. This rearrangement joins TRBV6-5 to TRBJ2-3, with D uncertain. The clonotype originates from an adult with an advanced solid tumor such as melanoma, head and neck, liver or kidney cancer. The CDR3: CASSDRTDTQYF. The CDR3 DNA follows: TGTGCCAGCAGCGATAGGACAGATACGCAGTATTTT.